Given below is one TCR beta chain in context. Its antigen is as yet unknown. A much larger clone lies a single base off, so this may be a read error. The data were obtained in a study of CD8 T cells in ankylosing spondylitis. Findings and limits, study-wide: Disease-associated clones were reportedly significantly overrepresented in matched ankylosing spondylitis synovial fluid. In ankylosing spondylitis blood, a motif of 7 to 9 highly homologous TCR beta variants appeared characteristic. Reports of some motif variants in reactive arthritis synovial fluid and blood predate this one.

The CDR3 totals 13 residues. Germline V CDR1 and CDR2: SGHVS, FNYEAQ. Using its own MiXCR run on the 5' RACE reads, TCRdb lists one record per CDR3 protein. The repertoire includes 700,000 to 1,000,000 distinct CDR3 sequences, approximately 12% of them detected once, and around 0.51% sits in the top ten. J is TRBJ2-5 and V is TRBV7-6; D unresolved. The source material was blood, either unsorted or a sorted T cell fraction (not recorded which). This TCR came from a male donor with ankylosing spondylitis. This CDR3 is CASSFTDGSRSSF. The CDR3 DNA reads TGTGCCAGCAGCTTTACCGACGGGTCTAGGTCATCATTC. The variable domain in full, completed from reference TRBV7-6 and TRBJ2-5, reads GAGVSQSPRYKVTKRGQDVALRCDPISGHVSLYWYRQALGQGPEFLTYFNYEAQQDKSGLPNDRFSAERPEGSISTLTIQRTEQRDSAMYRCASSFTDGSRSSFGPGTRLLVL.